A single sample gave rise to the 12 T cell receptor beta chains below, sequenced in a study of blood T cell repertoires in COVID-19. Repertoires were generated with immunoSEQ multiplex PCR, while TCRdb's copy carries only in-frame clones and drops some. The table includes about 140,000 clones, roughly 80% detected once. Source material: peripheral blood. All receptors come from a man aged 50 to 60 with active or convalescent COVID-19.

The chain carries TRBV6-5 and TRBJ1-6, with D perhaps TRBD1 (5 bases). V lost 6 bases to trimming and J lost 9 bases, with 15 bases between them. CDR1 and CDR2 (germline): MNHEY, SVGAGI. This CDR3 comprises 14 residues. The CDR3 is CASRLRAQGSPLHF. The CDR3 DNA reads as TGTGCCAGCAGGCTCCGGGCCCAGGGTTCACCCCTCCACTTT.

The genes are TRBV2 and TRBJ1-5; D is uncertain. CDR3 size: 14 residues. The V end was cut by 3 bases, the J end by 5 bases, with 11 bases between. Per the germline V gene, CDR1 is SNHLY and CDR2 is FYNNEI. CDR3: CASSDNWFDQPQHF. CDR3 nucleotide sequence: TGTGCCAGCAGTGATAACTGGTTCGATCAGCCCCAGCATTTT.

The V gene is TRBV5-4, the J gene TRBJ2-5; the match to TRBD2 covers 13 bases. After removal of 4 bases from V and 1 base from J, the junction contained 7 bases not matched to a gene. Per germline, CDR1 SGHNT and CDR2 YYREEE (reference sequence). The CDR3 totals 17 residues. CDR3 sequence reads: CASSKGLAGAFQETQYF. Here the CDR3 DNA reads TGTGCCAGCAGCAAAGGACTAGCGGGAGCCTTCCAAGAGACCCAGTACTTC.

The chain is built from TRBV10-3 and TRBJ2-7; a weak D match, TRBD1 (7 bases). Germline V gene lookup returns CDR1 ENHRY and CDR2 SYGVKD. Between the trimmed V and J ends, which lost 4 bases and 7 bases, there was a span of 17 bases. The CDR3 is 14 residues long. CDR3 sequence (DNA): TGTGCCATCAGTGGAGAGACCTCAGGGGGGGAGCAGTACTTC. Amino acids: CAISGETSGGEQYF.

The table lists this clone with a few counts. V gene TRBV29-1 combines with J gene TRBJ2-7; D might be TRBD2 (5 bases). V gave up 0 bases and J gave up 1 base, with 10 bases separating them. The length of the CDR3 is 14 residues. CDR1 is SQVTM, CDR2 ANQGSEA, per germline. Here the CDR3 DNA reads TGCAGCGTTGAAGAACGTGGAGGATCCTACGAGCAGTACTTC. This sequence encodes CSVEERGGSYEQYF.

The chain has TRBV27 and TRBJ2-7; the D gene is possibly TRBD1 (6 bases). The ends were cut back, 10 bases at V and 3 bases at J, with 16 bases in the middle. The CDR3 has 13 amino acids. Germline values: CDR1 MNHEY, CDR2 SMNVEV (reference sequence). For the CDR3, the DNA is TGTGCCACTTCAATACAGGGCTTCTACGAGCAGTACTTC. Protein product: CATSIQGFYEQYF.

This chain uses TRBV5-4 with TRBJ2-3; the match to TRBD1 covers 10 bases. With 3 bases clipped from V and 5 bases from J, the junction kept 6 bases outside the gene matches. This CDR3 spans 15 amino acids. CDR1 and CDR2 (germline): SGHNT, YYREEE (reference sequence). CDR3 bases: TGTGCCAGCAGCTCTCCGGGACAGGGGAGAGATACGCAGTATTTT. This codes for CASSSPGQGRDTQYF. The variable domain in full, with the rest retrieved from reference TRBV5-4 and TRBJ2-3, is ETGVTQSPTHLIKTRGQQVTLRCSSQSGHNTVSWYQQALGQGPQFIFQYYREEENGRGNFPPRFSGLQFPNYSSELNVNALELDDSALYLCASSSPGQGRDTQYFGPGTRLTVL.

V and J are TRBV28 and TRBJ1-4, with unresolved D. From germline, CDR1 is MDHEN and CDR2 SYDVKM. The CDR3 contains 13 residues. With 5 bases removed from V and 8 bases from J, the gap between germline ends came to 12 bases. CDR3 sequence reads: CASSLRVSEKLFF. CDR3 bases: TGTGCCAGCAGTCTACGGGTCAGCGAAAAACTGTTTTTT.

The genes are TRBV5-4 and TRBJ2-5, with 11 bases identical to TRBD2. The CDR3 contains 18 residues. V shed 4 bases, J shed 5 bases, and the junction held 16 bases outside the gene matches. CDR1 and CDR2 (germline): SGHNT, YYREEE (reference sequence). Here the CDR3 reads CASSQGVLAGVGVETQYF. For the CDR3, the DNA is TGTGCCAGCAGCCAAGGGGTACTAGCGGGAGTGGGCGTGGAGACCCAGTACTTC.

The genes are TRBV28 and TRBJ2-3; TRBD2 aligns across 7 bases. The V segment lost 6 bases and the J segment 4 bases; nucleotides outside the gene matches: 13. In germline, CDR1 is MDHEN, CDR2 SYDVKM. The CDR3 contains 16 residues. The CDR3 sequence is CASSRSGPQYADTQYF. The CDR3 DNA is TGTGCCAGCAGCCGTAGCGGGCCACAGTACGCAGATACGCAGTATTTT. Together with reference TRBV28 and TRBJ2-3, the CDR3 gives the full variable domain: DVKVTQSSRYLVKRTGEKVFLECVQDMDHENMFWYRQDPGLGLRLIYFSYDVKMKEKGDIPEGYSVSREKKERFSLILESASTNQTSMYLCASSRSGPQYADTQYFGPGTRLTVL.

The chain carries TRBV5-1 and TRBJ1-5; TRBD1 matches at 7 bases. V shed 4 bases and J 6 bases; nucleotides not matched to a gene: 4. This CDR3 has 13 amino acids. Germline-derived CDR1 and CDR2 are SGHRS and YFSETQ. CDR3 region: CASSATGSQPQHF. The CDR3 DNA follows: TGCGCCAGCAGCGCGACAGGGAGTCAGCCCCAGCATTTT.

V gene TRBV12-3 or TRBV12-4 combines with J gene TRBJ2-1, with D unclear. The ends were cut back, 1 base at V and 4 bases at J, with 5 bases in the middle. The CDR3 contains 13 residues. The CDR3 DNA is TGTGCCAGCAGTTTAGGCAGTTACAATGAGCAGTTCTTC. This encodes CASSLGSYNEQFF.